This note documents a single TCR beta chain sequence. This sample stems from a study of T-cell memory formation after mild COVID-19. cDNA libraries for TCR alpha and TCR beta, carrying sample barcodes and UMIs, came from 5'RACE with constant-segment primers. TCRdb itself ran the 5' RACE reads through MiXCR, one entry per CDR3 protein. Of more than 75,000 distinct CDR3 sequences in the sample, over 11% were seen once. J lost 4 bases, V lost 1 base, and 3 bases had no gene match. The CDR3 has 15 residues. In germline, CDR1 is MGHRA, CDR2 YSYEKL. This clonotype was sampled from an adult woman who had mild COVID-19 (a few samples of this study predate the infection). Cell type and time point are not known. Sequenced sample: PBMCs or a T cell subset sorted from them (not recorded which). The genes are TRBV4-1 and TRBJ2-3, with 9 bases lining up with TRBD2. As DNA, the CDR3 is TGCGCCAGCAGCCAAGGGACTAGCGAAGCAGATACGCAGTATTTT. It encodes CASSQGTSEADTQYF.